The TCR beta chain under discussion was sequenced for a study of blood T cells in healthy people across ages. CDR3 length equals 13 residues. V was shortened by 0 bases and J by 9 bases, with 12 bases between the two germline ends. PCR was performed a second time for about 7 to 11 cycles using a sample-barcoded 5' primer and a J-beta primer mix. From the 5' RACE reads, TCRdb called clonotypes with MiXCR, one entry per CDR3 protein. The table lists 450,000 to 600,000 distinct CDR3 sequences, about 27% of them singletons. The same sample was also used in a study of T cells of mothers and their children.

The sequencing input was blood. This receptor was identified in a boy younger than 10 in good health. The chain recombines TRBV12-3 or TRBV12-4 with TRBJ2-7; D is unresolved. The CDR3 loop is CASSLAALVGQYF. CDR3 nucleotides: TGTGCCAGCAGTTTAGCGGCCCTCGTCGGGCAGTACTTC.